These 8 T cell receptor beta chains share one sample of origin, sequenced in a study of T-cell reconstitution after alpha-beta-depleted transplantation in children. Preparation of the TCRbeta library involved a method that used unique molecular identifiers. TCRdb re-called the PCR reads with MiXCR, one entry per CDR3 protein. The sample shows about 540,000 distinct CDR3 sequences, about 16% of them seen only once. The sample consisted of PBMCs from the stem cell graft donor, taken from the stem cell graft. The source is a human donor who donated a stem cell graft to a child with acute lymphoblastic leukemia.

V is TRBV20-1 and J is TRBJ2-7; maybe TRBD1 (6 bases). This CDR3 comprises 14 residues. Germline V lookup: CDR1 DFQATT, CDR2 SNEGSKA (reference sequence). Trimming took off 5 bases at V and 5 bases at J, with 19 bases between the two ends. DNA for the CDR3: TGCAGTGCTCGTAAGGTACAGGGTGGCAACGAGCAGTACTTC. This translates into CSARKVQGGNEQYF.

Many counts were recorded for this clonotype. The rearrangement links TRBV4-1 to TRBJ2-1; D is undetermined. The germline gives CDR1 MGHRA, CDR2 YSYEKL. Trimming took off 1 base at V and 5 bases at J, with 9 bases between the two ends. The CDR3 is 14 residues long. CDR3 nucleotides: TGCGCCAGCAGCCAAGTTCGGCCCGACAATGAGCAGTTCTTC. It is translated as CASSQVRPDNEQFF.

This clonotype was observed a handful of times. This sequence joins TRBV5-1 and TRBJ2-1; D gene unclear. Per the germline V gene, CDR1 is SGHRS and CDR2 is YFSETQ. V gave up 1 base and J gave up 4 bases, with 9 bases separating them. The CDR3 has 14 residues. This CDR3 is CASSLTQVYNEQFF. Written as DNA, the CDR3 is TGCGCCAGCAGCTTGACCCAGGTTTACAATGAGCAGTTCTTC.

The genes are TRBV9 and TRBJ2-3, with 10 bases matching TRBD2. The trim removed 0 bases at V and 2 bases at J, leaving 3 bases unmatched. Per the germline V gene, CDR1 is SGDLS and CDR2 is YYNGEE. The CDR3 is 16 residues long. The CDR3 coding sequence is TGTGCCAGCAGCGTAGGGACTAGCGGCCCCACAGATACGCAGTATTTT. It yields the protein CASSVGTSGPTDTQYF.

This clonotype turned up a few times. J is TRBJ2-7 and V is TRBV7-9; a weak D match, TRBD2 (5 bases). The ends were cut back, 5 bases at V and 0 bases at J, with 14 bases in the middle. This CDR3 contains 15 residues. The V gene's germline CDR1 is SEHNR and CDR2 FQNEAQ (reference sequence). In nucleotides, the CDR3 is TGTGCCAGCAGCGCTATGGAGGACGGCTCCTACGAGCAGTACTTC. Its translation is CASSAMEDGSYEQYF.

V is TRBV7-9 and J is TRBJ1-2, with 12 bases that match TRBD1. V lost 5 bases to trimming and J lost 4 bases; unmatched junction nucleotides: 8. The CDR3 totals 16 residues. Germline CDR1 SEHNR, CDR2 FQNEAQ (reference sequence). CDR3 in amino acids: CASSPGGTGGGYGYTF. The CDR3, as DNA: TGTGCCAGCAGCCCCGGGGGGACAGGGGGCGGCTATGGCTACACCTTC.

CDR3 amino acids: CASSPNRVAVSAKNIQYF. CDR3 sequence (DNA): TGTGCCAGCTCACCCAACAGGGTAGCGGTTTCGGCCAAAAACATTCAGTACTTC. The chain uses TRBV18 and TRBJ2-4; D assignment may be TRBD1 or TRBD2 (6 bases each). This CDR3 region has 18 residues. Per germline, CDR1 KGHSH and CDR2 LQKENI. Between the trimmed V and J ends, which lost 3 bases and 1 base, there was a span of 19 bases. Based on the CDR3 plus reference TRBV18 and TRBJ2-4, the full variable domain is NAGVMQNPRHLVRRRGQEARLRCSPMKGHSHVYWYRQLPEEGLKFMVYLQKENIIDESGMPKERFSAEFPKEGPSILRIQQVVRGDSAAYFCASSPNRVAVSAKNIQYFGAGTRLSVL.

This chain links TRBV5-1 with TRBJ2-7, with D hard to call. The CDR3 has 13 amino acids. Per germline, CDR1 SGHRS and CDR2 YFSETQ. V shed 8 bases and J shed 5 bases, with 17 bases lying between them. The CDR3 region is CASSYGTADEQYF. DNA for the CDR3: TGCGCCAGTTCGTATGGCACAGCCGACGAGCAGTACTTC.